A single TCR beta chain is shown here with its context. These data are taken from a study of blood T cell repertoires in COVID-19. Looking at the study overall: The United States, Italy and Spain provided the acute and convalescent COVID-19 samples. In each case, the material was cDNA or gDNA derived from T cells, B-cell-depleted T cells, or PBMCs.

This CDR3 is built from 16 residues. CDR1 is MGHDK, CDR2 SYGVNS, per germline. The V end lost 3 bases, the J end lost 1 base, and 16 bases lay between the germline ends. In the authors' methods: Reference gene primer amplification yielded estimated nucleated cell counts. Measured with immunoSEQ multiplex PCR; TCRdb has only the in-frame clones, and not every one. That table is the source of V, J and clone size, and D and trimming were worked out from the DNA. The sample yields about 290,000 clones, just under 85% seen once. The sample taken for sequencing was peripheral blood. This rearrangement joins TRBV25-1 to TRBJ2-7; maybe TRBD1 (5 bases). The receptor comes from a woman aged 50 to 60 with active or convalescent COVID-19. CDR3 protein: CASSDPRQGRSYEQYF. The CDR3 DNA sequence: TGTGCCAGCAGTGACCCTAGGCAGGGCAGATCCTACGAGCAGTACTTC.